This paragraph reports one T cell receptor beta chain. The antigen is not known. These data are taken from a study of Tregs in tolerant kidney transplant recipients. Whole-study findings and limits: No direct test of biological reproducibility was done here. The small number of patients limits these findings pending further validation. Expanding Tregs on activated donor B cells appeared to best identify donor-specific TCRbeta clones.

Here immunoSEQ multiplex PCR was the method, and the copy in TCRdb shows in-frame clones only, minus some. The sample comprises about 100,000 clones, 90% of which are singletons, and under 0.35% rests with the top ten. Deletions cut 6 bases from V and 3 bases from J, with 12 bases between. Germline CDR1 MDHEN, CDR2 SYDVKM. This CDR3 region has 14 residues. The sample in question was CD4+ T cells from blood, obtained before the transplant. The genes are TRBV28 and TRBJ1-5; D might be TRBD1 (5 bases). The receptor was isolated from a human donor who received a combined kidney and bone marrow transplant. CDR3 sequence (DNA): TGTGCCAGCAGAAATCCAGGGCACAATCAGCCCCAGCATTTT. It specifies CASRNPGHNQPQHF.